Shown below are 28 T cell receptor beta chains from a single sample sequenced in a study of CD8 T cells in ankylosing spondylitis. Regarding the study as a whole: Seemingly distinctive of ankylosing spondylitis blood was a TCR beta motif formed by eight highly homologous variants.

For these TCRs, the target antigens are not known. TCRdb re-called the 5' RACE reads with MiXCR, one entry per CDR3 protein. The sample carries roughly 700,000 distinct CDR3 sequences, around a fifth recorded once. Sequences were obtained from blood, either unsorted or a sorted T cell fraction (not recorded which). These receptors came from a male donor with ankylosing spondylitis.

CDR3 region: CASSMDFGIKNTEAFF. CDR3 in DNA: TGTGCCAGTAGTATGGATTTCGGCATCAAGAACACTGAAGCTTTCTTT. This chain links TRBV19 with TRBJ1-1; D gene ambiguous. CDR1 and CDR2 from the germline V gene are LNHDA and SQIVND (reference sequence). This CDR3 has 16 residues. Between the trimmed V and J ends, which lost 3 bases and 1 base, there was a span of 15 bases. Based on the CDR3 plus reference TRBV19 and TRBJ1-1, the full variable domain is DGGITQSPKYLFRKEGQNVTLSCEQNLNHDAMYWYRQDPGQGLRLIYYSQIVNDFQKGDIAEGYSVSREKKESFPLTVTSAQKNPTAFYLCASSMDFGIKNTEAFFGQGTRLTVV.

This clonotype has just a few counts. The rearrangement links TRBV7-9 to TRBJ1-1; 7 bases line up with TRBD1. CDR1 and CDR2 (germline): SEHNR, FQNEAQ (reference sequence). The CDR3 is made up of 15 amino acids. Trimming at V came to 5 bases and at J to 0 bases, leaving 6 bases not matched to a gene. The CDR3 DNA sequence: TGTGCCAGCAGCCCCCACAGGGGTATGAACACTGAAGCTTTCTTT. Its protein is CASSPHRGMNTEAFF.

The V and J genes are TRBV7-2 and TRBJ2-7, with D perhaps TRBD1 (5 bases). CDR3 length equals 15 residues. Deletions cut 4 bases from V and 2 bases from J, with 15 bases between. The germline V gene has CDR1 SGHTA and CDR2 FQGNSA. This CDR3 reads CASSSPDRNPYEQYF. The CDR3 DNA is TGTGCCAGCAGCTCCCCAGACAGAAATCCCTACGAGCAGTACTTC.

The J gene is TRBJ1-2, the V gene TRBV29-1, with a weak D call TRBD1 (5 bases). The CDR3 is made up of 13 amino acids. The germline V gene encodes CDR1 SQVTM and CDR2 ANQGSEA. V was pared by 6 bases and J by 0 bases, with 11 bases between. The CDR3 sequence is CSVSDSPNYGYTF. DNA for the CDR3: TGCAGCGTCTCCGACAGTCCTAACTATGGCTACACCTTC.

This clonotype was detected a few times. The chain employs TRBV5-1 and TRBJ2-1; either TRBD1 or TRBD2 may fit D (5 bases each). With 4 bases removed from V and 10 bases from J, the gap between germline ends came to 15 bases. Germline V gene sequence: CDR1 SGHRS, CDR2 YFSETQ. This CDR3 is 13 amino acids long. DNA of the CDR3: TGCGCCAGCAGCCCGGGTATGAGGGACGAGCAGTTCTTC. Amino acid sequence: CASSPGMRDEQFF.

The chain links TRBV19 to TRBJ1-5, with D possibly TRBD1 on 6 matching bases. CDR3 length equals 16 residues. In germline, CDR1 is LNHDA, CDR2 SQIVND (reference sequence). Trimming stripped 0 bases from V and 2 bases from J, with 11 bases between. The CDR3 loop reads CASSIDKGVGNQPQHF. The CDR3 DNA reads TGTGCCAGTAGTATAGATAAGGGGGTTGGCAATCAGCCCCAGCATTTT.

This clonotype was seen many times. V and J are TRBV12-3 or TRBV12-4 and TRBJ2-2; TRBD1 or TRBD2 may be the D gene (5 bases each). This CDR3 is 15 amino acids long. The V and J ends lost 3 bases and 6 bases respectively, with 14 bases between them. This CDR3 is CASSFGGMGSGELFF. The CDR3 DNA sequence: TGTGCCAGCAGTTTTGGGGGAATGGGTTCCGGGGAGCTGTTTTTT.

This clonotype was found many times. This chain joins TRBV20-1 and TRBJ2-5, with 7 nucleotides matching TRBD2. There are 15 residues in the CDR3. The germline V gene encodes CDR1 DFQATT and CDR2 SNEGSKA (reference sequence). With V trimmed by 7 bases and J by 4 bases, 15 bases remained unmatched. CDR3 loop: CSGGNGASGVETQYF. The CDR3 nucleotides are TGCAGTGGGGGGAATGGGGCTAGCGGAGTAGAGACCCAGTACTTC.

The CDR3 sequence: CASSSTGTHEQYF. CDR3 in DNA: TGTGCCAGCAGCTCAACAGGGACCCACGAGCAGTACTTC. The chain employs TRBV5-6 and TRBJ2-7; D is perhaps TRBD1 (6 bases). CDR3 size: 13 residues. Germline V gene lookup returns CDR1 SGHDT and CDR2 YYEEEE. The V end lost 3 bases, the J end lost 5 bases, and 12 bases lay between the germline ends.

This clonotype was observed many times. The rearrangement links TRBV20-1 to TRBJ2-1; D may be TRBD1 (7 bases). From germline, CDR1 is DFQATT and CDR2 SNEGSKA (reference sequence). With 0 bases removed from V and 5 bases from J, the gap between germline ends came to 17 bases. CDR3 length equals 16 residues. The chain's CDR3 is CSARDGGQGDHNEQFF. The DNA for the CDR3 is TGCAGTGCTAGAGATGGGGGGCAGGGGGACCACAATGAGCAGTTCTTC.

This clonotype came up a few times. The V gene is TRBV27, the J gene TRBJ2-1; tentative D call: TRBD2 (6 bases). V was shortened by 0 bases and J by 9 bases, with 9 bases between the two germline ends. Germline V CDR1 and CDR2: MNHEY, SMNVEV (reference sequence). The CDR3 runs 13 residues. This CDR3 is CASSLSGGLEQFF. CDR3 DNA sequence: TGTGCCAGCAGTTTATCCGGAGGGCTTGAGCAGTTCTTC.

This chain links TRBV12-3 or TRBV12-4 with TRBJ2-7; perhaps TRBD1 as D (6 bases). This CDR3 is built from 15 residues. V lost 7 bases, J lost 0 bases, and 16 bases lay in between. The DNA for the CDR3 is TGTGCCAGCACTCCGGACAGCGGCAGCTCCTACGAGCAGTACTTC. Protein: CASTPDSGSSYEQYF.

The sample holds a few counts of this clonotype. Its ends do not fully match the called genes, so a read error is possible. Written as DNA, the CDR3 is TGCAGCGTCGAAGCGGGAGGAATCTACGAGCAGTACTTC. Its translation is CSVEAGGIYEQYF. The chain combines TRBV29-1 with TRBJ2-7; 9 bases are shared with TRBD2. The CDR3 extends over 13 amino acids. The germline V gene has CDR1 SQVTM and CDR2 ANQGSEA.

Comment on this clonotype: A much larger clone differs from this one at a single base, so this may be a read error. The chain joins TRBV6-2 or TRBV6-3 to TRBJ1-1, with a tentative D call TRBD1 (6 bases). Trimming stripped 2 bases from V and 3 bases from J, with 10 bases between. Germline CDR1 is MNHEY and CDR2 is SVGEGT. The CDR3 is made up of 14 amino acids. The CDR3 loop reads CASSYGAGDTEAFF. CDR3 nucleotide sequence: TGTGCCAGCAGTTACGGGGCAGGGGACACTGAAGCTTTCTTT.

DNA of the CDR3: TGCGCCAGCAGCTTGGCCGGGACAGGGGGAAACACTGAAGCTTTCTTT. This codes for CASSLAGTGGNTEAFF. This chain connects TRBV5-1 to TRBJ1-1, with 11 bases aligning to TRBD1. The CDR3 has 16 amino acids. V shed 0 bases and J 2 bases; nucleotides not matched to a gene: 3. The V gene's germline CDR1 is SGHRS and CDR2 YFSETQ.

This clonotype was detected many times. The genes are TRBV7-2 and TRBJ2-1; TRBD2 matches at 7 bases. CDR3 length: 15 residues. Germline lookup yields CDR1 SGHTA and CDR2 FQGNSA. Unmatched junction bases numbered 3, after V lost 1 base and J lost 3 bases. The CDR3 sequence: CASSLGASGYNEQFF. Written as DNA, the CDR3 is TGTGCCAGCAGCTTAGGAGCTAGCGGCTACAATGAGCAGTTCTTC. Looking up the rest from reference TRBV7-2 and TRBJ2-1 gives the full variable domain: GAGVSQSPSNKVTEKGKDVELRCDPISGHTALYWYRQSLGQGLEFLIYFQGNSAPDKSGLPSDRFSAERTGGSVSTLTIQRTQQEDSAVYLCASSLGASGYNEQFFGPGTRLTVL.

This clonotype came up a few times. V is TRBV29-1 and J is TRBJ2-7, with D unclear. The CDR3 loop spans 13 amino acids. The V end was cut by 5 bases, the J end by 1 base, with 12 bases between. Germline V gene lookup returns CDR1 SQVTM and CDR2 ANQGSEA. CDR3: CSVCGGTSYEQYF. CDR3 coding DNA: TGCAGCGTTTGCGGCGGTACATCCTACGAGCAGTACTTC.

The V call is TRBV20-1, the J call TRBJ2-3; maybe TRBD2 (5 bases). CDR1 and CDR2 from the germline V gene are DFQATT and SNEGSKA (reference sequence). This CDR3 comprises 11 residues. The CDR3 spells CTVRGTDTQYF. CDR3 DNA sequence: TGCACCGTACGGGGAACAGATACGCAGTATTTT.

The V and J genes are TRBV6-5 and TRBJ1-6; no firm D call. CDR3 length: 14 amino acids. The germline V gene encodes CDR1 MNHEY and CDR2 SVGAGI. V was trimmed by 2 bases and J by 4 bases, leaving 6 bases between them. The CDR3 DNA is TGTGCCAGCAGTTACAGGAGGTATAATTCACCCCTCCACTTT. Protein product: CASSYRRYNSPLHF.

This clonotype has more than one count but fewer than ten. The V and J genes are TRBV10-3 and TRBJ2-7, with D possibly being TRBD1 (6 bases). CDR3 size: 12 residues. Germline V gene data show CDR1 as ENHRY and CDR2 as SYGVKD. V lost 5 bases and J 6 bases, leaving 11 bases between the germline ends. In DNA, the CDR3 is TGTGCCATCAGTCAGACAGGAGTCGAGCAGTACTTC. Amino acid sequence: CAISQTGVEQYF.

The table lists this clonotype with a few counts. The junction and the germline gene differ at one end; a read error may be behind it. This chain joins TRBV25-1 and TRBJ1-5, with D maybe TRBD1 (5 bases). The V gene's germline CDR1 is MGHDK and CDR2 SYGVNS. The CDR3 sequence is 14 residues long. In DNA form, the CDR3 reads TGTGCCAGCAGTGAATGGGGCAGCTATCACCCCCAGCATTTT. The encoded protein is CASSEWGSYHPQHF.

On this clonotype: Lacking the conserved final phenylalanine or tryptophan, this CDR3 likely reflects a read error. The V call is TRBV20-1, the J call TRBJ2-5, with D possibly TRBD1 on 7 matching bases. From germline, CDR1 is DFQATT and CDR2 SNEGSKA (reference sequence). The CDR3 contains 15 residues. Trimming left V 5 bases short and J 5 bases short, with 21 bases between. The CDR3 region has the DNA TGCAGTGCTTTGCTGGGGGGCAGGGGGAGGGAGACCCAGTACTCC. This sequence encodes CSALLGGRGRETQYS.

The chain joins TRBV2 to TRBJ2-1, with 7 bases that match TRBD1. The V and J ends lost 7 bases and 8 bases, in that order; junction bases with no gene match: 8. CDR1 is SNHLY and CDR2 is FYNNEI in the germline V gene. CDR3 length: 13 amino acids. The CDR3 DNA follows: TGTGCCAGCACCGACAGGGTTCTCGATGAGCAGTTCTTC. Residues: CASTDRVLDEQFF.

V gene TRBV20-1 combines with J gene TRBJ2-2; D unresolved. The CDR3 covers 11 residues. Trimming stripped 2 bases from V and 2 bases from J, with 0 bases between. Germline CDR1 is DFQATT and CDR2 is SNEGSKA (reference sequence). This CDR3 is CSARNTGELFF. The CDR3 DNA reads TGCAGTGCTAGAAACACCGGGGAGCTGTTTTTT.

The table lists this clonotype with a few counts. The V gene is TRBV27, the J gene TRBJ2-1; 9 bases align to TRBD2. The V gene end was trimmed by 5 bases and the J gene end by 4 bases; junction bases not matched to a gene: 6. This CDR3 region has 15 residues. Germline V lookup: CDR1 MNHEY, CDR2 SMNVEV (reference sequence). The CDR3 reads CASSPRGLAYNEQFF. The CDR3 DNA sequence: TGTGCCAGCAGTCCCCGCGGACTAGCGTACAATGAGCAGTTCTTC.

The chain recombines TRBV15 with TRBJ2-1; no clear D. V lost 0 bases to trimming and J lost 5 bases, with 11 bases between them. From germline, CDR1 is LNHNV and CDR2 YYDKDF (reference sequence). The CDR3 sequence is 15 residues long. DNA of the CDR3: TGTGCCACCAGCAGAGACTGGACCGAACACAATGAGCAGTTCTTC. This sequence encodes CATSRDWTEHNEQFF.

This clonotype was found a few times. Here the CDR3 DNA reads TGCGCCAGCAGCCCCAGTGGGACAGGGAGCGAAAAACTGTTTTTT. Translated: CASSPSGTGSEKLFF. J is TRBJ1-4 and V is TRBV4-1; TRBD1 matches at 9 bases. V was clipped by 4 bases and J by 8 bases; unmatched bases: 8. CDR3 size: 15 residues. The germline gives CDR1 MGHRA, CDR2 YSYEKL.

The chain carries TRBV14 and TRBJ1-1; no firm D call. Germline-derived CDR1 and CDR2 are SGHDN and FVKESK. The CDR3 has 13 amino acids. With 1 base removed from V and 11 bases from J, the gap between germline ends came to 14 bases. CDR3 sequence: CASSQGYGVDAFF. The CDR3 DNA is TGTGCCAGCAGCCAAGGGTATGGGGTGGATGCTTTCTTT.